Each of the 28 T cell receptor beta chains below was sequenced from the same sample in a study of cytomegalovirus exposure and HLA in healthy donors. It was with 60 Vbeta and 13 Jbeta primers that the PCR ran. TCRdb's table, derived via immunoSEQ multiplex PCR, lists solely in-frame clones and lacks some. The top ten hold roughly 1.5% of the sample, which has 100,000 to 150,000 clones, around 80% seen once. The specimen sequenced was PBMCs. The receptors were sampled from a woman aged 18-29 years in good health and CMV-seronegative.

The genes are TRBV7-9 and TRBJ2-7, with D possibly TRBD2 on 5 matching bases. Germline-derived CDR1 and CDR2 are SEHNR and FQNEAQ (reference sequence). CDR3 length equals 14 residues. Deletions cut 4 bases from V and 2 bases from J, with 12 bases between. The CDR3 DNA reads as TGTGCCAGCAGCTCCCTTAGGGAGCCCTACGAGCAGTACTTC. Amino acid sequence: CASSSLREPYEQYF.

The table lists this clone with a few counts. Other DNA sequences within the sample encode an identical CDR3. DNA of the CDR3: TGTGCCAGCAGTGGGCTCCGATTTACTGGCTACACCTTC. Translating it yields CASSGLRFTGYTF. The J gene is TRBJ1-2, the V gene TRBV25-1; D remains unclear. Between the trimmed V and J ends, which lost 4 bases and 7 bases, there was a span of 13 bases. Germline loops: CDR1 MGHDK, CDR2 SYGVNS. The CDR3 covers 13 residues.

This clone was observed a few times. V gene TRBV7-9 combines with J gene TRBJ1-4, with 11 bases lining up with TRBD1. Germline V CDR1 and CDR2: SEHNR, FQNEAQ (reference sequence). V shed 1 base and J 10 bases; nucleotides not matched to a gene: 14. There are 18 residues in the CDR3. The CDR3 DNA sequence: TGTGCCAGCAGCTTAGGGGGACAGGGGGAGGTCCCCCGAAGAAAACTGTTTTTT. Its protein product is CASSLGGQGEVPRRKLFF.

The chain employs TRBV18 and TRBJ1-5, with D perhaps matching TRBD1 (5 bases). The CDR3 covers 14 residues. Germline V CDR1 and CDR2: KGHSH, LQKENI. V was pared by 5 bases and J by 0 bases, with 8 bases between. This chain's CDR3 is CASSLGVSNQPQHF. The CDR3 bases are TGTGCCAGCTCATTAGGGGTTAGCAATCAGCCCCAGCATTTT.

In its sample, this clone ranks as medium-sized. The chain links TRBV6-1 to TRBJ1-5; 10 bases line up with TRBD1. There are 15 residues in the CDR3. Per germline, CDR1 MNHNS and CDR2 SASEGT. V lost 1 base to trimming and J lost 6 bases; unmatched junction nucleotides: 3. For the CDR3, the DNA is TGTGCCAGCAGTGAAGGAGGACAGGGGGGTCAGCCCCAGCATTTT. This translates into CASSEGGQGGQPQHF.

Points on this clone: This same CDR3 is encoded by further DNA sequences in the sample. J is TRBJ1-3 and V is TRBV15; weak D call: TRBD1 (6 bases). CDR3 length: 15 residues. Trimming removed 0 bases from V and 1 base from J, with 7 bases in between. Germline V gene data show CDR1 as LNHNV and CDR2 as YYDKDF (reference sequence). The CDR3 loop reads CATSREGGSGNTIYF. The CDR3 DNA follows: TGTGCCACCAGCAGAGAAGGGGGATCTGGAAACACCATATATTTT.

V usage is TRBV5-1 and J usage is TRBJ2-7, with 15 bases identical to TRBD2. The length of the CDR3 is 17 residues. The V and J ends lost 3 bases and 3 bases, in that order; junction bases with no gene match: 7. Germline V CDR1 and CDR2: SGHRS, YFSETQ. CDR3 DNA sequence: TGCGCCAGCAGCTCTGGACTAGCGGGAGGGGTTTACTACGAGCAGTACTTC. This codes for CASSSGLAGGVYYEQYF. The full variable domain, completed using reference TRBV5-1 and TRBJ2-7, is KAGVTQTPRYLIKTRGQQVTLSCSPISGHRSVSWYQQTPGQGLQFLFEYFSETQRNKGNFPGRFSGRQFSNSRSEMNVSTLELGDSALYLCASSSGLAGGVYYEQYFGPGTRLTVT.

This clone is a singleton in its sample. The chain links TRBV7-6 to TRBJ2-4, with D unclear. Germline V gene lookup returns CDR1 SGHVS and CDR2 FNYEAQ. This CDR3 spans 13 amino acids. V was cut by 1 base and J by 6 bases, with 7 bases left in between. DNA of the CDR3: TGTGCCAGCAGCTTAGGAGGAATAAACATTCAGTACTTC. Translation: CASSLGGINIQYF.

The chain links TRBV5-4 to TRBJ2-7, with D maybe TRBD2 (5 bases). Germline V gene sequence: CDR1 SGHNT, CDR2 YYREEE (reference sequence). Trimming removed 0 bases from V and 3 bases from J, with 16 bases in between. The length of the CDR3 is 16 residues. The CDR3 loop reads CASSLGSSGRGYEQYF. In DNA, the CDR3 is TGTGCCAGCAGCTTGGGTTCGTCAGGTCGGGGCTACGAGCAGTACTTC.

The gene calls are TRBV5-1 and TRBJ2-2; 14 bases agree with TRBD2. The CDR3 is 16 amino acids. Unmatched junction bases numbered 4, after V lost 4 bases and J lost 5 bases. Germline V gene sequence: CDR1 SGHRS, CDR2 YFSETQ. This chain's CDR3 is CASSVGLAGETGELFF. The CDR3 DNA is TGCGCCAGCAGCGTGGGACTAGCGGGAGAAACCGGGGAGCTGTTTTTT.

Only a few counts were recorded for this clone. The chain employs TRBV7-7 and TRBJ2-1; 7 nucleotides match TRBD2. This CDR3 comprises 16 residues. After removal of 2 bases from V and 2 bases from J, the junction contained 6 bases not matched to a gene. Germline CDR1 and CDR2: SSHAT and FNYEAQ (reference sequence). DNA of the CDR3: TGTGCCAGCAGCTTATCTAGCGGCCGCCCCTACAATGAGCAGTTCTTC. Encoded protein: CASSLSSGRPYNEQFF.

The chain uses TRBV13 and TRBJ2-1; 7 nucleotides agree with TRBD2. CDR1 is PRHDT and CDR2 is FYEKMQ in the germline V gene (reference sequence). The CDR3 totals 14 residues. The junction had 5 bases not matched to a gene; V was cut back by 1 base and J by 8 bases. The CDR3 protein is CASSLEGAGDEQFF. The CDR3 DNA sequence: TGTGCCAGCAGCTTAGAAGGGGCGGGAGATGAGCAGTTCTTC.

The chain recombines TRBV5-4 with TRBJ2-7; D may be TRBD2 (5 bases). The ends were cut back, 4 bases at V and 4 bases at J, with 21 bases in the middle. The CDR3 extends over 16 amino acids. CDR1 is SGHNT and CDR2 is YYREEE in the germline V gene (reference sequence). In DNA form, the CDR3 reads TGTGCCAGCAGCAGTGGAGGTGGGCTGGTGGGGTACGAGCAGTACTTC. It specifies CASSSGGGLVGYEQYF.

The chain employs TRBV5-1 and TRBJ2-4, with D tentatively TRBD2 (5 bases). Germline values: CDR1 SGHRS, CDR2 YFSETQ. V was clipped by 0 bases and J by 5 bases, with 12 bases between them. The CDR3 totals 15 residues. CDR3 nucleotide sequence: TGCGCCAGCAGCTTGGGAGCGGCTCGGGAAAACATTCAGTACTTC. This translates into CASSLGAARENIQYF.

The rearrangement uses TRBV15 and TRBJ2-7; the match to TRBD1 covers 10 bases. The CDR3 is 17 residues long. The V segment lost 4 bases and the J segment 5 bases; nucleotides outside the gene matches: 14. CDR1 and CDR2 (germline): LNHNV, YYDKDF (reference sequence). The CDR3 spells CATSNGRGQGYRNEQYF. The CDR3, as DNA: TGTGCCACCAGCAATGGGCGGGGACAGGGGTACAGAAACGAGCAGTACTTC.

Only one count was recorded for this clone. The J gene is TRBJ2-1, the V gene TRBV18, with D perhaps TRBD2 (6 bases). This CDR3 region has 16 residues. V gave up 6 bases and J gave up 0 bases, with 15 bases separating them. CDR1 and CDR2 from the germline V gene are KGHSH and LQKENI. CDR3 in amino acids: CASSPLAVSSYNEQFF. In DNA, the CDR3 is TGTGCCAGCTCTCCCTTAGCGGTAAGCTCCTACAATGAGCAGTTCTTC.

This chain uses TRBV9 with TRBJ2-7; 7 bases align to TRBD1. The CDR3 is 15 amino acids. Germline CDR1 is SGDLS and CDR2 is YYNGEE. Trimming cost V 4 bases and J 6 bases; bases outside gene matches: 13. This chain's CDR3 is CASSSTDTEGAEQYF. The CDR3 bases are TGTGCCAGCAGCTCTACTGACACCGAGGGGGCCGAGCAGTACTTC. The whole variable domain, remainder taken from reference TRBV9 and TRBJ2-7, is DSGVTQTPKHLITATGQRVTLRCSPRSGDLSVYWYQQSLDQGLQFLIQYYNGEERAKGNILERFSAQQFPDLHSELNLSSLELGDSALYFCASSSTDTEGAEQYFGPGTRLTVT.

V and J are TRBV11-2 and TRBJ2-3; 14 positions match TRBD2. The CDR3 has 19 amino acids. The junction had 11 bases not matched to a gene; V was cut back by 2 bases and J by 4 bases. Germline V gene sequence: CDR1 SGHAT, CDR2 FQNNGV. This CDR3 reads CASSLTPGLAGVSADTQYF. The CDR3 bases are TGTGCCAGCAGCTTAACTCCGGGACTAGCGGGAGTGAGCGCAGATACGCAGTATTTT.

V is TRBV7-2 and J is TRBJ2-1, with TRBD2 matching 11 bases. Germline V gives CDR1 SGHTA, CDR2 FQGNSA. The CDR3 totals 14 residues. The J segment lost 10 bases and the V segment lost 2 bases, leaving 4 bases of the junction unmatched. CDR3 nucleotides: TGTGCCAGCAGCTTATCGCTAGCGGGAGGAGAGCAGTTCTTC. Its protein product is CASSLSLAGGEQFF.

This clone has only one observation. This chain joins TRBV7-8 and TRBJ2-1; D is uncertain. Trimming stripped 2 bases from V and 2 bases from J, with 13 bases between. The germline gives CDR1 SGHVS, CDR2 FQNEAQ. The CDR3 extends over 16 amino acids. This CDR3 reads CASSLKSTLPYNEQFF. The CDR3 region has the DNA TGTGCCAGCAGCTTAAAGAGCACCTTACCCTACAATGAGCAGTTCTTC.

This chain uses TRBV9 with TRBJ2-1; 11 bases fit TRBD2. V lost 4 bases, J lost 7 bases, and 7 bases stayed unmatched. CDR1 and CDR2 from the germline V gene are SGDLS and YYNGEE. The CDR3 extends over 15 amino acids. This chain's CDR3 is CASSLAGGFRNEQFF. The CDR3 nucleotides read TGTGCCAGCAGCCTAGCGGGAGGATTTAGGAATGAGCAGTTCTTC. The variable domain in full, with the rest retrieved from reference TRBV9 and TRBJ2-1, is DSGVTQTPKHLITATGQRVTLRCSPRSGDLSVYWYQQSLDQGLQFLIQYYNGEERAKGNILERFSAQQFPDLHSELNLSSLELGDSALYFCASSLAGGFRNEQFFGPGTRLTVL.

The gene calls are TRBV10-2 and TRBJ1-1, with D perhaps TRBD1 (5 bases). The germline V gene has CDR1 WSHSY and CDR2 SAAADI. The germline V and J ends were trimmed by 8 bases and 5 bases, with 6 bases remaining between them. The CDR3 length is 10 residues. CDR3 in amino acids: CASQGTEAFF. The CDR3 nucleotides are TGCGCCAGCCAGGGTACTGAAGCTTTCTTT.

The V call is TRBV6-6, the J call TRBJ2-6; tentatively, D is TRBD2 (5 bases). The V gene's germline CDR1 is MNHNY and CDR2 SVGAGI (reference sequence). This CDR3 is 14 amino acids long. V was trimmed by 8 bases and J by 4 bases, leaving 12 bases between them. CDR3: CASGESAGANVLTF. CDR3 nucleotide sequence: TGTGCCAGCGGGGAGTCAGCCGGGGCCAACGTCCTGACTTTC.

The chain uses TRBV7-7 and TRBJ1-1; D not resolved. V dropped 5 bases and J dropped 2 bases, with 9 bases sitting between them. This CDR3 has 13 residues. In germline, CDR1 is SSHAT, CDR2 FNYEAQ (reference sequence). The chain's CDR3 is CASSLTRNTEAFF. DNA of the CDR3: TGTGCCAGCAGCCTTACAAGAAACACTGAAGCTTTCTTT. Using reference TRBV7-7 and TRBJ1-1 for the parts outside the CDR3, the full variable domain is GAGVSQSPRYKVTKRGQDVTLRCDPISSHATLYWYQQALGQGPEFLTYFNYEAQPDKSGLPSDRFSAERPEGSISTLTIQRTEQRDSAMYRCASSLTRNTEAFFGQGTRLTVV.

V usage is TRBV25-1 and J usage is TRBJ2-1, with D possibly matching TRBD1 (5 bases). The V gene lost 8 bases and the J gene lost 10 bases, with 12 bases spanning the gap. CDR1 is MGHDK and CDR2 is SYGVNS in the germline V gene. This CDR3 is 11 amino acids long. The CDR3 sequence is CASGRSGEQFF. Written as DNA, the CDR3 is TGTGCCAGCGGACGGTCAGGGGAGCAGTTCTTC.

The chain joins TRBV12-5 to TRBJ2-5; D possibly corresponds to TRBD1 (6 bases). Trimming removed 0 bases from V and 8 bases from J, with 19 bases in between. CDR1 is LGHNT, CDR2 FRNRAP, per germline. The CDR3 extends over 16 amino acids. The DNA for the CDR3 is TGTGCTAGTGGTTTGGTACAGGGTAGCAACGCCTACACCCAGTACTTC. Translation: CASGLVQGSNAYTQYF.

This chain links TRBV7-9 with TRBJ1-5; 8 bases are a match to TRBD1. This CDR3 is 14 amino acids long. Trimming took 5 bases from V and 4 from J; bases not matched to a gene: 4. CDR1 and CDR2 (germline): SEHNR, FQNEAQ (reference sequence). CDR3 residues: CASSPGTGNQPQHF. The DNA for the CDR3 is TGTGCCAGCAGCCCGGGGACAGGAAATCAGCCCCAGCATTTT.

About this clone: Other DNA variants within this sample encode the same CDR3. The V gene is TRBV7-6, the J gene TRBJ2-3; D is perhaps TRBD2 (6 bases). The V end lost 5 bases, the J end lost 6 bases, and 21 bases lay between the germline ends. This CDR3 is built from 16 residues. CDR1 is SGHVS, CDR2 FNYEAQ, per germline. CDR3 nucleotide sequence: TGTGCCAGCAGCCGGGGGTTACTCGACTTTCAGGATACGCAGTATTTT. Translation: CASSRGLLDFQDTQYF.